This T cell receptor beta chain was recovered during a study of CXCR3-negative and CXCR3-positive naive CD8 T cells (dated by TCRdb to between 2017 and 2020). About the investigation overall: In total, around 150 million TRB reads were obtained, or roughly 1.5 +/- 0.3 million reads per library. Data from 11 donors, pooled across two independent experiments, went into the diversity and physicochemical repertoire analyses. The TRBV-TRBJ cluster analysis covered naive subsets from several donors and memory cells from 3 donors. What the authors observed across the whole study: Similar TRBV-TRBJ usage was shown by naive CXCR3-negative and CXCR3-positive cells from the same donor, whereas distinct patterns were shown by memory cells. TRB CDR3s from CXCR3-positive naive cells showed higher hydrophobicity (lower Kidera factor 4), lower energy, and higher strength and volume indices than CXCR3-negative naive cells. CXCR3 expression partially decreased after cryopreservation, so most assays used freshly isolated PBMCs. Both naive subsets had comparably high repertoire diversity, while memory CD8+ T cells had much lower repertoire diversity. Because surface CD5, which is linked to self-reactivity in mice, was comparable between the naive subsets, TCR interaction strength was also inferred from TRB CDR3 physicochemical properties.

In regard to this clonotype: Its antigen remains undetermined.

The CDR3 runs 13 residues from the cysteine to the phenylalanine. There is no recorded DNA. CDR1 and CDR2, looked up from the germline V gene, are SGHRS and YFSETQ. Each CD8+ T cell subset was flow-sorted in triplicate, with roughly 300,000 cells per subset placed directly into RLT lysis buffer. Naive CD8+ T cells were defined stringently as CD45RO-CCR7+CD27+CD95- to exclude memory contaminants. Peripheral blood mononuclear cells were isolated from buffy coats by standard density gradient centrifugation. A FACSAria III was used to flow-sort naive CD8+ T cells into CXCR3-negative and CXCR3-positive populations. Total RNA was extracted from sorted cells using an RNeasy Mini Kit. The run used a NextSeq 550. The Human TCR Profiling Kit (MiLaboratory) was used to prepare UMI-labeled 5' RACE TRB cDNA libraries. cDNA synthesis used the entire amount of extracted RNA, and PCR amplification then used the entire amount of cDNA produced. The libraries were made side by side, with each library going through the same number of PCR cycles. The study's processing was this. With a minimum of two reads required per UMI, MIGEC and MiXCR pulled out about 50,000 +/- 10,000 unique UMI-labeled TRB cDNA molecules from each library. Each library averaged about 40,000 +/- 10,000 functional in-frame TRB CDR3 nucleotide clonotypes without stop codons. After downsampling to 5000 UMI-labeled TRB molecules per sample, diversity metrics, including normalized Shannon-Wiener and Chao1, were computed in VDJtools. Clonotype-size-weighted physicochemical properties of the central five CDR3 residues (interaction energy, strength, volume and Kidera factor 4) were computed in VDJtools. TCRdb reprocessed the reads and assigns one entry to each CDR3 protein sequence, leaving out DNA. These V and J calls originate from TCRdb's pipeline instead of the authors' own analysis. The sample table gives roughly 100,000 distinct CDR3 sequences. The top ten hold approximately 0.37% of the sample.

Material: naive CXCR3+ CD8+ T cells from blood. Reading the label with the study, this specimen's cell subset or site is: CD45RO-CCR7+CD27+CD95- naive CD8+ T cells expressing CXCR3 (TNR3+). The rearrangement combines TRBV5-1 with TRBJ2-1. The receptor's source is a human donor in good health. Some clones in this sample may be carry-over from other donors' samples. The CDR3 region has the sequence CASSPEVYNEQFF.